Below, one T cell receptor (beta chain) is given with its context. Primed by a sample-barcoded 5' primer and a J-beta primer mix, a second PCR proceeded for about 7 to 11 cycles. TCRdb used MiXCR to reprocess the 5' RACE reads, holding one entry per CDR3 protein. The sample includes about 1,500,000 distinct CDR3 sequences, roughly 40% of them seen just once. The data derive from a study of blood T cells in healthy people across ages. V was shortened by 10 bases and J by 5 bases, with 24 bases between the two germline ends. Per the germline V gene, CDR1 is WSHSY and CDR2 is SAAADI. The CDR3 runs to 15 residues.

The specimen sequenced was blood. The receptor comes from a woman aged 18-35 years in good health. The gene calls are TRBV10-2 and TRBJ2-7, with D possibly being TRBD1 (6 bases). As DNA, the CDR3 is TGCGCCACTCTAATCGGCCCCGCAGGGGAGCACGAGCAGTACTTC. Translating it yields CATLIGPAGEHEQYF.